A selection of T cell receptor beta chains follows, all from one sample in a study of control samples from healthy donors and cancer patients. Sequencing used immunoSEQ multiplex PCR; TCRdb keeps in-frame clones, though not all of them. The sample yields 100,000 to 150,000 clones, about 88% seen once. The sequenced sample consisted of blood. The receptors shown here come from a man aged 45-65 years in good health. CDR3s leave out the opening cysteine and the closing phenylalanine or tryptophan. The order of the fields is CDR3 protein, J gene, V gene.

ASSEGQGAWEQY,TRBJ2-7,TRBV2
ASSRTDRPTGNTIY,TRBJ1-3,TRBV3-1/TRBV3-2
ASRAGSGGNTEAF,TRBJ1-1,TRBV25-1
ASSPSTGAREKLF,TRBJ1-4,TRBV14
ASRDLGREY,TRBJ2-7,TRBV6-6
ASSMGGGYGYT,TRBJ1-2,TRBV19
ASSQGERGLSYNEQF,TRBJ2-1,TRBV4-1
ASSLTGSNYGYT,TRBJ1-2,TRBV28
ASSLGYGGEGDTQY,TRBJ2-3,TRBV7-9
ASSLRTGIYEQF,TRBJ2-1,TRBV23-1
ASSPDTSGTQY,TRBJ2-5,TRBV18
AGISEQGYGYT,TRBJ1-2,TRBV2
AWRPSYGYT,TRBJ1-2,TRBV30
ASSLGVGASSYEQY,TRBJ2-7,TRBV28
ASSQTGGNEKLF,TRBJ1-4,TRBV5-1
ASRHNARGRITEAF,TRBJ1-1,TRBV7-3
ASSSGQGLGPPAF,TRBJ1-1,TRBV5-4
ASSPWLQETQY,TRBJ2-5,TRBV14
ASSFSMGSLNEKLF,TRBJ1-4,TRBV7-9
ASSPMGHPEQY,TRBJ2-7,TRBV18
ASSFNEVQPQH,TRBJ1-5,TRBV12-3/TRBV12-4
ASSLDLAGGRDTQY,TRBJ2-3,TRBV5-4
ASSESGVGQPQH,TRBJ1-5,TRBV6-1
ASSWQGSYT,TRBJ1-2,TRBV6-5
ASSQRAGQNTEAF,TRBJ1-1,TRBV9
ASSRRGGHSGNTIY,TRBJ1-3,TRBV19